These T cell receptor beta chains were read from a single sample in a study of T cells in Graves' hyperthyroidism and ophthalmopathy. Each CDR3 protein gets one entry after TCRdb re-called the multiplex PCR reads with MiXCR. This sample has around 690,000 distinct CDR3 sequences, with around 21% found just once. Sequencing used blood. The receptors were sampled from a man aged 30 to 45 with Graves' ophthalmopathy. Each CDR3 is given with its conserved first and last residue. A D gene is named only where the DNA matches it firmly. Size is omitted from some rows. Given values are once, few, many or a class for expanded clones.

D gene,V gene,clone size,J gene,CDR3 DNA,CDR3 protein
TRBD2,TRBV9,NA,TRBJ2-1,TGTGCCAGCAGCGTAGGTGATAGCGGGAACAATGAGCAGTTCTTC,CASSVGDSGNNEQFF
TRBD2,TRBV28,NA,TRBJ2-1,TGTGCCAGTGGACTAGCGTACAATGAGCAGTTCTTC,CASGLAYNEQFF
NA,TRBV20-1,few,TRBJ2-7,TGCAGTGCCCAACCCTTTAGATACTCCTACGAGCAGTACTTC,CSAQPFRYSYEQYF
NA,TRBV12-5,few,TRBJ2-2,TGTGCTAGTGGTTTAATCCCAGGTGACACCGGGGAGCTGTTTTTT,CASGLIPGDTGELFF
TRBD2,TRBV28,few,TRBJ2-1,TGTGCCAGCAGTCTTGGACTAGCGGGAGAATCTAGGAATGAGCAGTTCTTC,CASSLGLAGESRNEQFF
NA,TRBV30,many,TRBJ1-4,TGTGCCTGGAGTTCAACGGGGTCAGCGGGTGAAAAACTGTTTTTT,CAWSSTGSAGEKLFF
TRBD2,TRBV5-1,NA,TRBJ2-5,TGCGCCAGCAGCTCGGAAGCGGGAGGGCCCCAAGAGACCCAGTACTTC,CASSSEAGGPQETQYF
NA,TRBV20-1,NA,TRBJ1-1,TGCAGTGCTAGAGAATCGACTGAAGCTTTCTTT,CSARESTEAFF
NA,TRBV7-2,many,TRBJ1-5,TGTGCCAGCAGCTTAGATAAGGGGGGCTCGTTTCAGCCCCAGCATTTT,CASSLDKGGSFQPQHF
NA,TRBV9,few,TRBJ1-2,TGTGCCAGCACGACCAATCCGATACCAGGGAGTACTAACTATGGCTACACCTTC,CASTTNPIPGSTNYGYTF
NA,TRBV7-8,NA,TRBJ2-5,TGTGCCAGCAGCTTAGCGAGGACGATCCAAGAGACCCAGTACTTC,CASSLARTIQETQYF
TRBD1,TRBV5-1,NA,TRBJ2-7,TGCGCCAGCAGCTGGGGGACAGGGGGCCACGAGCAGTACTTC,CASSWGTGGHEQYF
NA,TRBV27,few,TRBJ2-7,TGTGCCAGCGGTAACGGGGCCTCCTTAGACGAGCAGTACTTC,CASGNGASLDEQYF
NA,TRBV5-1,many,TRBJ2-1,TGCGCCAGCAGGGCGGCAGGGACCTGGGACAATGAGCAGTTCTTC,CASRAAGTWDNEQFF
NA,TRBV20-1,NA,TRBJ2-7,TGCAGTGCCACCAATGGGGAGCAGGGGCTATACGAGCAGTACTTC,CSATNGEQGLYEQYF
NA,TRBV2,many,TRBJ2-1,TGTGCCAGCACCGCCGAGGTGAGCGGGTATAACTATAATGAGCAGTTCTTC,CASTAEVSGYNYNEQFF
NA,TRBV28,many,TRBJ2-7,TGTGCCAGCAGTGGGGAGGAGGGGGCGCCCGAGCAGTACTTC,CASSGEEGAPEQYF
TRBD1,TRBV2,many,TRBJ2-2,TGTGCCAGCAGCAGTTCCGGGACAGGGGGTTTCGGGGAGCTGTTTTTT,CASSSSGTGGFGELFF
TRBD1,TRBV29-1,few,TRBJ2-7,TGCAGCGGAGGGACAGGGGGCTCCTACGAGCAGTACTTC,CSGGTGGSYEQYF
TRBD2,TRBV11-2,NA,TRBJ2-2,TGTGCCAGCAGAGCTATAGCGGGAGCTGACGGGGAGCTGTTTTTT,CASRAIAGADGELFF
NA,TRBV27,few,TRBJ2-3,TGTGCCAGCAGTCAACTAGCTCCAGATACGCAGTATTTT,CASSQLAPDTQYF
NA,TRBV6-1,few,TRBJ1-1,TGTGCCAGCAGTTATATGCGGCAGATGAACACTGAAGCTTTCTTT,CASSYMRQMNTEAFF
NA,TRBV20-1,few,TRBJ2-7,TGCAGTGCTAGAGAGGGGAGGGGGCTTATGTCCTACGAGCAGTACTTC,CSAREGRGLMSYEQYF